These T cell receptor beta chains were read from a single sample in a study of shared clonotypes between healthy human individuals. The assay was immunoSEQ multiplex PCR, and TCRdb's table has in-frame clones only and misses some. The table lists about 2,100,000 clones, approximately 94% of them singletons. Sequenced sample: naive CD8+ T cells from PBMCs. The source is a man between 18 and 29 years old in good health. Some clones in this sample may be carry-over from other donors' samples. Each CDR3 is given with its conserved first and last residue. The D gene is left open where the match is weak. Rows may omit the clone size; those that give it use once, few, many or a size class.

d_gene: .; len: 15; abundance: .; j_gene: TRBJ1-3; v_gene: TRBV9; CDR3nt: TGTGCCAGCAGCGGAAGGAGCGCTGGGGGAAACACCATATATTTT; CDR3aa: CASSGRSAGGNTIYF
d_gene: TRBD1; len: 18; abundance: .; j_gene: TRBJ2-3; v_gene: TRBV11-2; CDR3nt: TGTGCCAGCAGCTTTCGGGAAACCGGGACAGCTAGCACAGATACGCAGTATTTT; CDR3aa: CASSFRETGTASTDTQYF
d_gene: .; len: 15; abundance: .; j_gene: TRBJ1-1; v_gene: TRBV9; CDR3nt: TGTGCCAGCAGCGTAGGGCGGGGGGGCTACACTGAAGCTTTCTTT; CDR3aa: CASSVGRGGYTEAFF
d_gene: .; len: 11; abundance: few; j_gene: TRBJ1-2; v_gene: TRBV2; CDR3nt: TGTGCCAGCAGTGAGGACTATGGCTACACCTTC; CDR3aa: CASSEDYGYTF
d_gene: .; len: 13; abundance: .; j_gene: TRBJ2-4; v_gene: TRBV15; CDR3nt: TGTGCCGCCGGTCGGGCAGAAAGAAACATTCAGTACTTC; CDR3aa: CAAGRAERNIQYF
d_gene: .; len: 16; abundance: .; j_gene: TRBJ2-3; v_gene: TRBV4-1; CDR3nt: TGCGCCAGCAGCCAAGATCTTTGGGGGCTCACAGATACGCAGTATTTT; CDR3aa: CASSQDLWGLTDTQYF
d_gene: TRBD2; len: 16; abundance: .; j_gene: TRBJ2-7; v_gene: TRBV7-3; CDR3nt: TGTGCCAGCAGCCCAGGCTTAGCGGGAGGTTTGTACGAGCAGTACTTC; CDR3aa: CASSPGLAGGLYEQYF
d_gene: TRBD2; len: 17; abundance: .; j_gene: TRBJ2-7; v_gene: TRBV7-9; CDR3nt: TGTGCCAGCAGCGGACTAACTAGCGGGAGAAGCTCCTACGAGCAGTACTTC; CDR3aa: CASSGLTSGRSSYEQYF
d_gene: TRBD1; len: 16; abundance: .; j_gene: TRBJ2-1; v_gene: TRBV27; CDR3nt: TGTGCCAGCAGTAAATGGACAGGGGGCTACCCTAATGAGCAGTTCTTC; CDR3aa: CASSKWTGGYPNEQFF
d_gene: TRBD2; len: 16; abundance: once; j_gene: TRBJ2-2; v_gene: TRBV18; CDR3nt: TGTGCCAGCTCACCGCTAGCGGGAGGCAACACCGGGGAGCTGTTTTTT; CDR3aa: CASSPLAGGNTGELFF
d_gene: TRBD1; len: 15; abundance: .; j_gene: TRBJ2-1; v_gene: TRBV11-3; CDR3nt: TGTGCCAGCAGCCCGACAGGGAGCTCCTACAATGAGCAGTTCTTC; CDR3aa: CASSPTGSSYNEQFF
d_gene: .; len: 14; abundance: .; j_gene: TRBJ1-2; v_gene: TRBV29-1; CDR3nt: TGCAGCGTTGGATTCTGGGGGTCGCGCTATGGCTACACCTTC; CDR3aa: CSVGFWGSRYGYTF
d_gene: .; len: 15; abundance: .; j_gene: TRBJ2-7; v_gene: TRBV9; CDR3nt: TGTGCCAGCAGCGTTGGGCATATCGGCGGCCACGAGCAGTACTTC; CDR3aa: CASSVGHIGGHEQYF
d_gene: .; len: 13; abundance: once; j_gene: TRBJ2-5; v_gene: TRBV10-3; CDR3nt: TGTGCCATCAGTGAGGTACTCCAAGAGACCCAGTACTTC; CDR3aa: CAISEVLQETQYF
d_gene: TRBD1; len: 15; abundance: .; j_gene: TRBJ2-5; v_gene: TRBV27; CDR3nt: TGTGCCAGCAGTTCCCGGACAGGGCCCCAAGAGACCCAGTACTTC; CDR3aa: CASSSRTGPQETQYF
d_gene: .; len: 14; abundance: .; j_gene: TRBJ1-5; v_gene: TRBV7-8; CDR3nt: TGTGCCAGCAGCTTGGGTACCGGCAATCAGCCCCAGCATTTT; CDR3aa: CASSLGTGNQPQHF
d_gene: TRBD2; len: 18; abundance: .; j_gene: TRBJ2-3; v_gene: TRBV5-1; CDR3nt: TGCGCCAGCAGCTTGGGGACTAGCGGGTTGGCTAGCACAGATACGCAGTATTTT; CDR3aa: CASSLGTSGLASTDTQYF
d_gene: .; len: 14; abundance: .; j_gene: TRBJ1-5; v_gene: TRBV7-2; CDR3nt: TGTGCCAGCCACGAGGGGGTTGGATTCCAGCCCCAGCATTTT; CDR3aa: CASHEGVGFQPQHF
d_gene: .; len: 15; abundance: .; j_gene: TRBJ1-1; v_gene: TRBV4-2; CDR3nt: TGTGCCAGCAGCCAAGAGGCAGGGCTGAACACTGAAGCTTTCTTT; CDR3aa: CASSQEAGLNTEAFF
d_gene: .; len: 15; abundance: .; j_gene: TRBJ1-1; v_gene: TRBV5-4; CDR3nt: TGTGCCAGCAGCTTGTATGGGTATCGCTACACTGAAGCTTTCTTT; CDR3aa: CASSLYGYRYTEAFF
d_gene: .; len: 16; abundance: .; j_gene: TRBJ2-3; v_gene: TRBV27; CDR3nt: TGTGCCAGCAGTTCCCTCTTGGGGGGAGGTCCAGATACGCAGTATTTT; CDR3aa: CASSSLLGGGPDTQYF
d_gene: TRBD1; len: 14; abundance: .; j_gene: TRBJ2-7; v_gene: TRBV10-3; CDR3nt: TGTGCCATCAGTGAGCAGGGGGCGGGTGACGAGCAGTACTTC; CDR3aa: CAISEQGAGDEQYF
d_gene: TRBD2; len: 15; abundance: .; j_gene: TRBJ2-7; v_gene: TRBV2; CDR3nt: TGTGCCAGCAGTGAATGGGCTAGCGGGAGCTACGAGCAGTACTTC; CDR3aa: CASSEWASGSYEQYF